These 13 T cell receptor beta chains came from one sample sequenced in a study of PD-L1 blockade in urothelial cancer (dated 2017 in TCRdb). The library was made by the immunoSEQ multiplex PCR assay. TCRdb re-hosts the immuneACCESS table, in-frame sequences only. Its copies lack some clones; in the studies checked, an unresolved V gene accounts for under half of them, and the cause for the rest is not known. Present in this sample are 85,000 to 95,000 clones, about 90% of which were seen just once. 0.85% to 1% of the sample is in the top ten clones. The time point label, as the study defines it: pretreatment peripheral blood. The sample here was PBMCs, taken around atezolizumab (anti-PD-L1) treatment. The receptor set was obtained from a woman of 80 years or more with urothelial cancer.

V and J are TRBV4-2 and TRBJ2-2, with TRBD2 matching 8 bases. CDR1 and CDR2 from the germline V gene are LGHNA and YNFKEQ. V lost 2 bases and J lost 6; bases outside the gene matches: 5. CDR3 length: 15 amino acids. The CDR3 sequence: CASSQRTSKSGELFF. CDR3 DNA sequence: TGTGCCAGCAGCCAACGGACTAGCAAGTCCGGGGAGCTGTTTTTT.

V is TRBV6-1 and J is TRBJ2-1; 12 nucleotides agree with TRBD2. V gave up 10 bases and J gave up 14 bases; unmatched junction bases: 12. Looked up from germline, CDR1 is MNHNS and CDR2 is SASEGT. The CDR3 spans 13 residues. The CDR3 protein is CATKLAGGIKKFF. The CDR3 DNA reads as TGTGCCACCAAACTAGCGGGAGGCATTAAAAAGTTCTTC.

The J gene is TRBJ1-1, the V gene TRBV18; 7 bases are shared with TRBD1. The CDR3 contains 14 residues. V trimming: 5 bases; J trimming: 4 bases; junction bases outside the gene matches: 7. CDR1 KGHSH and CDR2 LQKENI come from the germline V gene. The DNA for the CDR3 is TGTGCCAGCTCAGCAACGACAGGGATCACTGAAGCTTTCTTT. Its protein is CASSATTGITEAFF.

V gene TRBV25-1 combines with J gene TRBJ2-1; perhaps TRBD1 as D (5 bases). This CDR3 comprises 13 residues. Germline V lookup: CDR1 MGHDK, CDR2 SYGVNS. V was cut by 7 bases and J by 10 bases, with 17 bases left in between. Here the CDR3 DNA reads TGTGCCAGCATAGACAGTATGTCCCACGAGCAGTTCTTC. It specifies CASIDSMSHEQFF.

With respect to this clone: This same CDR3 is encoded by further DNA sequences in the sample. The gene calls are TRBV6-5 and TRBJ1-2; 7 nucleotides line up with TRBD1. The CDR3 is 14 residues long. V dropped 0 bases and J dropped 8; count of bases not matched to a gene: 6. Germline assignment: CDR1 MNHEY and CDR2 SVGAGI. The CDR3 reads CASSYSTGFGGYTF. Here the CDR3 DNA reads TGTGCCAGCAGTTACTCGACAGGGTTCGGCGGCTACACCTTC.

This clone was counted only a few times. V gene TRBV6-4 combines with J gene TRBJ2-2; 7 nucleotides line up with TRBD1. The germline V gene encodes CDR1 MRHNA and CDR2 SNTAGT. V lost 7 bases to trimming and J lost 3 bases; unmatched junction nucleotides: 5. CDR3 length equals 14 residues. The CDR3 loop is CASKGGLDTGELFF. The CDR3 nucleotides are TGTGCCAGCAAAGGGGGCCTGGACACCGGGGAGCTGTTTTTT.

The CDR3 DNA follows: TGTGCCAGCAGTTTTATTGGGACTGGGCTAGCGAACGAGCAGTACTTC. This codes for CASSFIGTGLANEQYF. The rearrangement joins TRBV28 to TRBJ2-7, with D perhaps TRBD2 (6 bases). Trimming took off 3 bases at V and 5 bases at J, with 20 bases between the two ends. CDR1 and CDR2 (germline): MDHEN, SYDVKM. There are 16 residues in the CDR3.

The J gene is TRBJ2-7, the V gene TRBV11-1; D is unresolved. The CDR3 runs to 13 residues. Germline assignment: CDR1 SGHAT and CDR2 FQDESV (reference sequence). V lost 5 bases to trimming and J lost 6 bases, with 14 bases between them. CDR3 sequence reads: CASSILSTFEQYF. As DNA, the CDR3 is TGTGCCAGCAGCATACTTTCTACTTTCGAGCAGTACTTC.

J is TRBJ2-7 and V is TRBV2; 8 bases map to TRBD2. Germline loops: CDR1 SNHLY, CDR2 FYNNEI. Losses at the gene ends were 5 bases for V and 3 bases for J; bases not matched to a gene: 3. The CDR3 consists of 13 residues. CDR3 sequence (DNA): TGTGCCAGCAGTTCCGGGACTAGCTACGAGCAGTACTTC. Residues: CASSSGTSYEQYF.

V gene TRBV27 combines with J gene TRBJ2-1; the D gene is possibly TRBD1 (6 bases). Between the trimmed V and J ends, which lost 6 bases and 9 bases, there was a span of 21 bases. Germline values: CDR1 MNHEY, CDR2 SMNVEV (reference sequence). CDR3 size: 15 residues. The CDR3 region has the DNA TGTGCCAGCAGCCCCCGCCGGGACAAGCCCGTTGAGCAGTTCTTC. Translation gives CASSPRRDKPVEQFF.

This clone was recorded once. The chain links TRBV5-8 to TRBJ1-1; D may be TRBD1 (6 bases). The CDR3 runs 14 residues. V was trimmed by 0 bases and J by 11 bases, leaving 17 bases between them. Germline lookup yields CDR1 SGHTS and CDR2 YDEGEE. The CDR3 reads CASSLATGLGDAFF. The CDR3 DNA reads as TGTGCCAGCAGCTTGGCAACAGGGTTAGGAGATGCTTTCTTT.

The chain joins TRBV30 to TRBJ1-1; tentatively, D is TRBD1 (6 bases). Germline V CDR1 and CDR2: GTSNPN, SVGIG (reference sequence). The CDR3 extends over 16 amino acids. V was clipped by 5 bases and J by 4 bases, with 23 bases between them. The CDR3 DNA sequence: TGTGCCTGGGACGAAAAGATACGGGGGGCGGTCACTGAAGCTTTCTTT. It translates to CAWDEKIRGAVTEAFF.

This clone was recorded a few times. This chain links TRBV10-1 with TRBJ2-1, with 10 nucleotides matching TRBD2. The germline V gene has CDR1 WNHNN and CDR2 SYGVQD (reference sequence). CDR3 length: 17 residues. The J segment lost 1 base and the V segment lost 4 bases, leaving 7 bases of the junction unmatched. CDR3 protein: CASSGEIAGGSYNEQFF. For the CDR3, the DNA is TGCGCCAGCAGTGGGGAGATAGCGGGGGGATCCTACAATGAGCAGTTCTTC.